These T cell receptor beta chains were read from a single sample in a study of tumor-infiltrating lymphocytes in primary liver carcinoma. TCRdb redid the calling of the multiplex PCR reads with MiXCR, one entry per CDR3 protein. In the table there are more than 150,000 distinct CDR3 sequences, about 60% of which are singletons. The sequencing input was peripheral blood. Source of these receptors: a man aged 35 to 55 with primary liver carcinoma and hepatitis B virus infection. Both conserved end residues are part of each CDR3. Fields, in order: J gene, clone size, CDR3 length, D gene, V gene, CDR3 protein, CDR3 DNA. D genes are given only for firm matches. Rows give clone size only sometimes, using once, few, many, or a class for an expanded clone.

TRBJ2-5,.,14,TRBD1,TRBV10-3,CSIREDRGSETQYF,TGTTCCATCAGAGAGGACAGGGGTTCGGAGACCCAGTACTTC
TRBJ1-1,many,12,.,TRBV12-5,CASGLGQGPAFF,TGTGCTAGTGGTTTGGGCCAGGGCCCTGCTTTCTTT
TRBJ1-6,.,15,.,TRBV21-1,CASSKNGDSRTTLHF,TGTGCCAGCAGCAAAAACGGGGACAGTAGAACGACCCTCCACTTT
TRBJ2-7,.,14,TRBD2,TRBV11-2,CASIDGLVSYKRYF,TGTGCCAGCATCGACGGACTAGTGTCCTACAAGCGGTACTTC
TRBJ2-2,.,13,.,TRBV10-2,CASSESTSWELFF,TGCGCCAGCAGTGAGTCGACCTCCTGGGAGCTGTTTTTT
TRBJ2-2,many,12,.,TRBV29-1,CSVDWDTGELFF,TGCAGCGTTGACTGGGACACCGGGGAGCTGTTTTTT
TRBJ1-1,.,13,.,TRBV5-4,CASSLTWNTEAFF,TGTGCCAGCAGCCTAACTTGGAACACTGAAGCTTTCTTT
TRBJ2-1,.,15,.,TRBV10-3,CAITRGTQSSNEQFF,TGTGCCATCACCCGCGGGACCCAATCCAGCAATGAGCAGTTCTTC
TRBJ1-3,.,15,TRBD1,TRBV6-5,CASSPGQGAGNTVYF,TGTGCCAGCAGTCCGGGACAGGGGGCTGGAAACACCGTATATTTT
TRBJ2-5,once,15,.,TRBV5-4,CASSVTGTLRETQYF,TGTGCCAGCAGCGTTACCGGGACACTGCGGGAGACCCAGTACTTC
TRBJ2-2,many,17,.,TRBV4-2,CASSQIDPSGDTGELFF,TGTGCCAGCAGCCAAATAGATCCTTCTGGCGACACCGGGGAGCTGTTTTTT
TRBJ2-7,.,12,.,TRBV2,CASSTGTDEQYF,TGTGCCAGCAGTACCGGGACGGACGAGCAGTACTTC
TRBJ1-1,.,14,.,TRBV6-5,CASIPEGRNTEAFF,TGTGCCAGCATTCCAGAGGGGCGAAACACTGAAGCTTTCTTT
TRBJ2-3,.,14,.,TRBV11-2,CASSFSSSMDTQYF,TGTGCTAGCAGCTTTTCGTCTAGTATGGATACGCAGTATTTT
TRBJ2-2,.,16,TRBD2,TRBV10-3,CAIKLAGGGDTGELFF,TGTGCCATCAAACTAGCGGGAGGGGGGGACACAGGGGAGCTGTTTTTT
TRBJ2-3,once,11,.,TRBV12-3/TRBV12-4,CASRLAATQYF,TGTGCCAGTAGGTTGGCAGCTACGCAGTATTTT
TRBJ2-3,.,14,.,TRBV5-6,CASSLFQTTDTQYF,TGTGCTAGCAGCTTGTTTCAGACCACAGATACGCAGTATTTT
TRBJ1-5,few,15,TRBD1,TRBV6-1,CASSAGTGGNQPQHF,TGTGCCAGCAGTGCCGGGACAGGGGGCAATCAGCCCCAGCATTTT
TRBJ2-5,once,20,TRBD1,TRBV5-1,CASSLGALLKTGGAGETQYF,TGCGCCAGCAGCTTGGGTGCCCTCCTCAAGACAGGGGGCGCCGGGGAGACCCAGTACTTC
TRBJ2-1,.,14,.,TRBV11-2,CTSSVISGRNEQFF,TGTACCAGCAGCGTAATCTCAGGGAGAAATGAGCAGTTCTTC
TRBJ1-1,.,14,.,TRBV6-2/TRBV6-3,CASSRQGQNTEAFF,TGTGCCAGCAGCCGCCAGGGACAGAACACTGAAGCTTTCTTT
TRBJ2-1,.,16,TRBD2,TRBV11-2,CANSLYIGLAMGEQLF,TGTGCCAACAGCTTGTATATCGGACTAGCGATGGGTGAGCAGTTATTC
TRBJ1-5,.,15,.,TRBV6-1,CVTLSQGGSNQPQHF,TGTGTCACTCTCTCTCAGGGAGGCAGCAATCAGCCCCAGCATTTT
TRBJ1-1,few,13,.,TRBV29-1,CSVSLWGNTEAFF,TGCAGCGTTAGCCTCTGGGGGAACACTGAAGCTTTCTTT
TRBJ2-7,many,13,.,TRBV12-3/TRBV12-4,CASSFRGDPDQYF,TGTGCCAGCAGTTTTCGAGGGGATCCCGACCAGTACTTC
TRBJ2-2,.,16,TRBD1,TRBV11-1,CARSFSPGQGTGELFF,TGTGCCAGGAGCTTCTCACCGGGACAGGGCACCGGGGAGCTGTTTTTC
TRBJ1-2,.,14,.,TRBV4-2,CASSQVLRDGGYTF,TGTGCCAGCAGCCAAGTATTGCGGGATGGCGGCTACACCTTC